This TCR beta chain was identified during a study of control samples from healthy donors and cancer patients. TCRdb's copy holds only in-frame clones and misses some; the assay was immunoSEQ multiplex PCR. The repertoire holds about 85,000 clones, with roughly 91% as singletons. The germline CDR1 and CDR2 sequences are SNHLY and FYNNEI. The CDR3 covers 14 residues. Trimming took off 10 bases at V and 6 bases at J, with 19 bases between the two ends. The sample comprised blood. This TCR came from a woman aged 55-69 years in good health. The V call is TRBV2, the J call TRBJ1-5; the D gene is possibly TRBD1 (5 bases). The CDR3 DNA reads TGTGCCACCACCGACACGGGACGGAGTCAGCCCCAGCATTTT. Residues: CATTDTGRSQPQHF.